A selection of T cell receptor beta chains follows, all from one sample in a study of cytomegalovirus exposure and HLA in healthy donors. TCRdb's table, derived via immunoSEQ multiplex PCR, lists solely in-frame clones and lacks some. The sample records around 63,000 clones, roughly 80% being singletons. The sequenced material came from PBMCs. These receptors all come from a man between 60 and 70 years old in good health and CMV-seropositive. Each CDR3 is given with its conserved first and last residue. The D gene is left open where the match is weak. Size is stated for part of the rows, as once, few or many counts, or as a class when the clone is expanded.

TRBJ2-3 . TRBV5-1 TRBD2 CASSPGLEIFTDTQYF TGCGCCAGCAGCCCGGGACTAGAGATTTTCACAGATACGCAGTATTTT
TRBJ1-1 few TRBV19 TRBD1 CASSKRGQGNTEAFF TGTGCCAGTAGTAAAAGGGGACAGGGGAACACTGAAGCTTTCTTT
TRBJ2-7 . TRBV9 TRBD1 CASSTGTAAYEQYF TGTGCCAGCAGCACCGGGACAGCAGCCTACGAGCAGTACTTC
TRBJ1-1 . TRBV6-5 . CASSRGMNTGAFF TGTGCCAGCAGTAGAGGGATGAACACTGGAGCTTTCTTT
TRBJ2-3 . TRBV11-1 . CASSPLTTDTQYF TGTGCCAGCAGCCCATTGACTACAGATACGCAGTATTTT
TRBJ2-7 . TRBV2 TRBD1 CASSVDRGGEQYF TGTGCCAGCAGCGTGGACAGGGGGGGCGAGCAGTACTTC
TRBJ2-7 once TRBV11-3 TRBD2 CASSLNPGTSGSYEQYF TGTGCCAGCAGCTTAAATCCCGGGACTAGCGGTTCCTACGAGCAGTACTTC
TRBJ1-5 . TRBV18 TRBD1 CASSPETGGRQPQHF TGTGCCAGCTCACCAGAGACAGGGGGCCGGCAGCCCCAGCATTTT
TRBJ1-1 . TRBV5-1 . CASRPNPQGQNTEAFF TGCGCCAGCAGGCCGAACCCGCAGGGCCAAAACACTGAAGCTTTCTTT
TRBJ2-7 once TRBV6-5 TRBD1 CASSYSGQGATEQYF TGTGCCAGCAGTTACTCGGGACAGGGGGCAACAGAGCAGTACTTC
TRBJ2-7 . TRBV6-6 . CASSYVGVDEQYF TGTGCCAGCAGTTACGTGGGAGTCGACGAGCAGTACTTC
TRBJ2-7 . TRBV6-1 TRBD1 CASSDLPGQGFHEQYF TGTGCCAGCAGTGATCTACCGGGACAGGGTTTCCACGAGCAGTACTTC
TRBJ1-1 . TRBV10-3 . CAISGIQAEAFF TGTGCCATCTCTGGGATACAGGCTGAAGCTTTCTTT
TRBJ2-5 . TRBV19 TRBD2 CASSIYGGAIQETQYF TGTGCCAGTAGTATTTACGGGGGGGCAATCCAAGAGACCCAGTACTTC
TRBJ1-1 few TRBV29-1 TRBD1 CSVEGVLDRGSTEAFF TGCAGCGTTGAAGGAGTCTTAGACAGGGGCAGCACTGAAGCTTTCTTT
TRBJ2-1 once TRBV5-5 TRBD2 CASSFSSGGYNEQFF TGTGCCAGCAGCTTTTCTAGCGGGGGATACAATGAGCAGTTCTTC
TRBJ2-7 . TRBV6-1 TRBD1 CASSLYRTGGDEQYF TGTGCCAGCAGCCTCTACAGGACAGGGGGCGACGAGCAGTACTTC
TRBJ1-5 once TRBV7-9 . CASSLGGGPDQPQHF TGTGCCAGCAGCTTAGGGGGAGGACCTGATCAGCCCCAGCATTTT
TRBJ1-4 . TRBV29-1 . CSVARSENEKLFF TGCAGCGTTGCCCGGAGTGAAAATGAAAAACTGTTTTTT
TRBJ1-1 few TRBV9 TRBD1 CASSYQGATEAFF TGTGCCAGCAGTTACCAGGGGGCAACTGAAGCTTTCTTT
TRBJ2-6 . TRBV6-5 . CASSRPGANVLTF TGTGCCAGCAGCCGTCCTGGGGCCAACGTCCTGACTTTC